What follows are 5 T cell receptor beta chains derived from one specimen sequenced in a study of cytomegalovirus exposure and HLA in healthy donors. The PCR ran on 60 Vbeta and 13 Jbeta primers. Clones were sequenced by immunoSEQ multiplex PCR, and TCRdb holds only the in-frame ones, with some missing. The sample yields 130,000 or so clones, more than 65% seen once. The sequenced sample was PBMCs. The receptor set was obtained from a man aged 18-30 years in good health and CMV-seronegative.

The chain combines TRBV27 with TRBJ2-5, with no clear D. Trimming took off 4 bases at V and 2 bases at J, with 8 bases between the two ends. Germline V CDR1 and CDR2: MNHEY, SMNVEV (reference sequence). The CDR3 has 13 residues. CDR3: CASSSKRQETQYF. CDR3 sequence (DNA): TGTGCCAGCAGTTCCAAGCGACAAGAGACCCAGTACTTC.

This clone was recorded a few times. The chain carries TRBV7-9 and TRBJ2-7, with D possibly TRBD1 on 6 matching bases. Looked up from germline, CDR1 is SEHNR and CDR2 is FQNEAQ (reference sequence). The V end was cut by 5 bases, the J end by 0 bases, with 17 bases between. The CDR3 runs to 16 residues. The CDR3 spells CASSRLAGTTSYEQYF. The DNA of the CDR3 is TGTGCCAGCAGCCGCCTTGCCGGGACAACCTCCTACGAGCAGTACTTC.

The CDR3 reads CASSLDTSYEQYF. The CDR3 coding sequence is TGTGCCAGCAGCCTAGACACCTCCTACGAGCAGTACTTC. This chain connects TRBV7-6 to TRBJ2-7; no definite D call. The CDR3 has 13 amino acids. Germline V gene lookup returns CDR1 SGHVS and CDR2 FNYEAQ. V shed 5 bases and J shed 0 bases, with 8 bases lying between them.

V is TRBV7-9 and J is TRBJ2-1, with 9 bases lining up with TRBD2. Germline V lookup: CDR1 SEHNR, CDR2 FQNEAQ (reference sequence). The length of the CDR3 is 15 residues. J lost 4 bases, V lost 5 bases, and 6 bases had no gene match. CDR3 sequence: CASSPAGGPYNEQFF. In DNA form, the CDR3 reads TGTGCCAGCAGCCCAGCGGGGGGCCCTTACAATGAGCAGTTCTTC.

For the CDR3, the DNA is TGTGCCAGCAGTGAATCAGCGGGGGGGCCGAACGAGCAGTACTTC. Amino acid sequence: CASSESAGGPNEQYF. This sequence joins TRBV6-1 and TRBJ2-7, with 10 bases identical to TRBD2. The CDR3 extends over 15 amino acids. Per germline, CDR1 MNHNS and CDR2 SASEGT. J gave up 5 bases and V 2 bases, and 6 bases lay outside the gene matches.